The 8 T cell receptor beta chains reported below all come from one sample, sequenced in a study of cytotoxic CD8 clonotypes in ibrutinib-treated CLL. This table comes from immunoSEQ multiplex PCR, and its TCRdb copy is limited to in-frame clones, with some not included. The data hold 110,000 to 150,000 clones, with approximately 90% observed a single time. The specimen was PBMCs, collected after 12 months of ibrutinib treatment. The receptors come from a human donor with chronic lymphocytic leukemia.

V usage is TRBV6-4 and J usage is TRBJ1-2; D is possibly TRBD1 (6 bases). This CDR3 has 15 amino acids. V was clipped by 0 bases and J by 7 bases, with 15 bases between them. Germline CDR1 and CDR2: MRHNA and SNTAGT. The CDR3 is CASSDSEQGSFGYTF. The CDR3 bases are TGTGCCAGCAGTGACTCCGAACAGGGTTCTTTTGGCTACACCTTC.

CDR3 DNA: TGTGCCAGCAGATGGGAGGGCGAGCAGTACTTC. This sequence encodes CASRWEGEQYF. The chain uses TRBV2 and TRBJ2-7; 7 bases are shared with TRBD2. Per the germline V gene, CDR1 is SNHLY and CDR2 is FYNNEI. The CDR3 extends over 11 amino acids. V gave up 6 bases and J gave up 6 bases; unmatched junction bases: 2. Variable domain in full (rest from reference TRBV2 and TRBJ2-7): EPEVTQTPSHQVTQMGQEVILRCVPISNHLYFYWYRQILGQKVEFLVSFYNNEISEKSEIFDDQFSVERPDGSNFTLKIRSTKLEDSAMYFCASRWEGEQYFGPGTRLTVT.

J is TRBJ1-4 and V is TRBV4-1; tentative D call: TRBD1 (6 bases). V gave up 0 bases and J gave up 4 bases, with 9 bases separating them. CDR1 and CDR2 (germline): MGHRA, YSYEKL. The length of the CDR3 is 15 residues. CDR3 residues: CASSQDDRYNEKLFF. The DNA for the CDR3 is TGCGCCAGCAGCCAAGATGACAGGTATAATGAAAAACTGTTTTTT.

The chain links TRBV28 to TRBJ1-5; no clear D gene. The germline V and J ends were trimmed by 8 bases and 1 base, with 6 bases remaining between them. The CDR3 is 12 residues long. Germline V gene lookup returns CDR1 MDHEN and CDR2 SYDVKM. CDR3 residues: CASVGSNQPQHF. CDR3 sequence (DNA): TGTGCCAGCGTCGGAAGCAATCAGCCCCAGCATTTT. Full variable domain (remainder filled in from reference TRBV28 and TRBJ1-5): DVKVTQSSRYLVKRTGEKVFLECVQDMDHENMFWYRQDPGLGLRLIYFSYDVKMKEKGDIPEGYSVSREKKERFSLILESASTNQTSMYLCASVGSNQPQHFGDGTRLSIL.

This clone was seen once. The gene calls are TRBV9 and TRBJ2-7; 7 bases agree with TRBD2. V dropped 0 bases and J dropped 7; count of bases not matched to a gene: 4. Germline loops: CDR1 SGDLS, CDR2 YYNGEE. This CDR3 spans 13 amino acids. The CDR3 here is CASSVGGSAEQYF. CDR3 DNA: TGTGCCAGCAGCGTAGGCGGGAGCGCGGAGCAGTACTTC.

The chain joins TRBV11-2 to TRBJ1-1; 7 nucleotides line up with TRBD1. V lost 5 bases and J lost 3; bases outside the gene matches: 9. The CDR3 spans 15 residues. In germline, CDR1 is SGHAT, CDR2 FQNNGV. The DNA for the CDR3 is TGTGCCAGCAGCCACCAATACAGGGGAGACACTGAAGCTTTCTTT. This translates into CASSHQYRGDTEAFF.

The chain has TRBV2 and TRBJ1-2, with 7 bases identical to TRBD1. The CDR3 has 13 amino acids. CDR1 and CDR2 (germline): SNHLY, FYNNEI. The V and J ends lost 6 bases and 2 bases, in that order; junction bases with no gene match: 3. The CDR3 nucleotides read TGTGCCAGCAGCCGGGACAGCAACTATGGCTACACCTTC. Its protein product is CASSRDSNYGYTF.

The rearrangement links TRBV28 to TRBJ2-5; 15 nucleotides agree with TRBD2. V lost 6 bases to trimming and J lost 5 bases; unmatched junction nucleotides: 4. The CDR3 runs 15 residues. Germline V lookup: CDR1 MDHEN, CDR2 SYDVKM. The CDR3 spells CASRGLAGGAETQYF. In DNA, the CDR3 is TGTGCCAGCAGAGGACTAGCGGGAGGGGCGGAGACCCAGTACTTC.